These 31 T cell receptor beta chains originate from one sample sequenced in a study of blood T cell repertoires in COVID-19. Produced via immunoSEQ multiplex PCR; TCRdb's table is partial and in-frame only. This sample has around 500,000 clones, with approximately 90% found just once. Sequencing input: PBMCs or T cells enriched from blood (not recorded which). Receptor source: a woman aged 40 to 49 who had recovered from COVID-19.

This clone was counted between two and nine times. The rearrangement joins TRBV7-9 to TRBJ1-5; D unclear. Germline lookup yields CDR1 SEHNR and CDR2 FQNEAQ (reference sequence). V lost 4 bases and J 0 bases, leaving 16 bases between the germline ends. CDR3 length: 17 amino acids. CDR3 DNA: TGTGCCAGCAGCTACGACACACAGTCGCATAGCAATCAGCCCCAGCATTTT. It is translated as CASSYDTQSHSNQPQHF.

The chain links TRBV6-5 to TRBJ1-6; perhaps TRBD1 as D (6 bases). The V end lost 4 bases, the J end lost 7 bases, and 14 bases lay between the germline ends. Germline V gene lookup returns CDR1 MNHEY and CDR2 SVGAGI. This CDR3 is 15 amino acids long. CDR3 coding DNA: TGTGCCAGCAGTTGGTCTAGGACAGCCAATTCACCCCTCCACTTT. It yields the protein CASSWSRTANSPLHF.

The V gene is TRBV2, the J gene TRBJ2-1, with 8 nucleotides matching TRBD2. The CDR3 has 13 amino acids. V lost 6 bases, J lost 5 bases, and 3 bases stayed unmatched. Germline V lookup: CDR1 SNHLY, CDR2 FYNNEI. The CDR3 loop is CASRGSGNNEQFF. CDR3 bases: TGTGCCAGCAGGGGTAGCGGGAACAATGAGCAGTTCTTC. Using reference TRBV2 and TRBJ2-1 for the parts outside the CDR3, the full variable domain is EPEVTQTPSHQVTQMGQEVILRCVPISNHLYFYWYRQILGQKVEFLVSFYNNEISEKSEIFDDQFSVERPDGSNFTLKIRSTKLEDSAMYFCASRGSGNNEQFFGPGTRLTVL.

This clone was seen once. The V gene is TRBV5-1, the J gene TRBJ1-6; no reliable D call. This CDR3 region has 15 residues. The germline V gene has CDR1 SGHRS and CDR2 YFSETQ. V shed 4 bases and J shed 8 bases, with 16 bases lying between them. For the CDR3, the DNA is TGCGCCAGCAGCCCCACTAGCCGGGGAGATTCACCCCTCCACTTT. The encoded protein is CASSPTSRGDSPLHF.

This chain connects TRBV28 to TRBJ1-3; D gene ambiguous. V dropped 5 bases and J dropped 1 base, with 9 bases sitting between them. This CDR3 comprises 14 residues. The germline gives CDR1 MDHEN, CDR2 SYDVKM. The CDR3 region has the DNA TGTGCCAGCAGTCAAGACACTTCTGGAAACACCATATATTTT. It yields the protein CASSQDTSGNTIYF.

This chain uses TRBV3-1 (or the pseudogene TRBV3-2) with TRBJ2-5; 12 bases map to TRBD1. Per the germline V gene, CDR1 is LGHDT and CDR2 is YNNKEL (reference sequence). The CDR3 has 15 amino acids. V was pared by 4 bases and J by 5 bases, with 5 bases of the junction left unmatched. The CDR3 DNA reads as TGTGCCAGCAGCCTGAGGGACAGGGGGCGTGAGACCCAGTACTTC. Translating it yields CASSLRDRGRETQYF.

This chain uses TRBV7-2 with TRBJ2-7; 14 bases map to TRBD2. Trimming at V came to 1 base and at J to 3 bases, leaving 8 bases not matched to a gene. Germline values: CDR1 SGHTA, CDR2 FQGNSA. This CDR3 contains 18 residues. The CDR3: CASSLVVGTSGSFYEQYF. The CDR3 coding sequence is TGTGCCAGCAGCTTAGTAGTTGGGACTAGCGGGAGTTTCTACGAGCAGTACTTC.

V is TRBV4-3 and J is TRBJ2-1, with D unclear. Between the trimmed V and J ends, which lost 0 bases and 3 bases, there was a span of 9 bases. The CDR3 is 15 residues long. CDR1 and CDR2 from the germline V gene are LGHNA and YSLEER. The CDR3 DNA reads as TGCGCCAGCAGCCAAGAGAGGTTCAGCTACAATGAGCAGTTCTTC. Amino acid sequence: CASSQERFSYNEQFF.

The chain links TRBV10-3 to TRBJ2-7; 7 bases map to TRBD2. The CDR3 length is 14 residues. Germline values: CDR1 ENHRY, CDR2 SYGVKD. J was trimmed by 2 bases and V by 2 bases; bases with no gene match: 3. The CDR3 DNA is TGTGCCATCAGTGAGCTAGCGGAGCCCTACGAGCAGTACTTC. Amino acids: CAISELAEPYEQYF.

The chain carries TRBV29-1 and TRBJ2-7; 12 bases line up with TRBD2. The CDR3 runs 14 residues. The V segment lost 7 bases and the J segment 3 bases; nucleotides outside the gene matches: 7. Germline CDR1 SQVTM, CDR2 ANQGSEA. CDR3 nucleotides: TGCAGCGCCTCCTTGGGACTAGCGGGCTACGAGCAGTACTTC. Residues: CSASLGLAGYEQYF.

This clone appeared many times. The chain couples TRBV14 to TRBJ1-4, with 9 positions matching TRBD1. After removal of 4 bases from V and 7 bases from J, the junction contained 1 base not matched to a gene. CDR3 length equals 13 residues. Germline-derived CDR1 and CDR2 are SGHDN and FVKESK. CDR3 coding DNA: TGTGCCAGCAGCCGGGGACAGGGTGAAAAACTGTTTTTT. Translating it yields CASSRGQGEKLFF.

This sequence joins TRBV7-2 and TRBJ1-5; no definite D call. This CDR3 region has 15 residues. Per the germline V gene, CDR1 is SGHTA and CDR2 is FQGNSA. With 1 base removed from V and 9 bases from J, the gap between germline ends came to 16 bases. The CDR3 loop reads CASSLDAGAGMPQHF. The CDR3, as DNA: TGTGCCAGCAGCTTAGACGCCGGAGCGGGCATGCCCCAGCATTTT.

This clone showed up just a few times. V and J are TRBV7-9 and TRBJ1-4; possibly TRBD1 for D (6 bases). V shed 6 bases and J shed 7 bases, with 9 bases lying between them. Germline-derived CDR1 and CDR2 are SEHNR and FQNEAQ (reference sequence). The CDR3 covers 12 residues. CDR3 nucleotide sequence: TGTGCCAGCAGTACACAGGGTGAAAAACTGTTTTTT. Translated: CASSTQGEKLFF.

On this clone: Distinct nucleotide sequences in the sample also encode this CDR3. CDR3 coding DNA: TGCGCCAGCAGCCAAGATAGGGGAACTGAAGCTTTCTTT. Protein sequence: CASSQDRGTEAFF. V and J are TRBV4-3 and TRBJ1-1, with D possibly matching TRBD1 (5 bases). CDR3 size: 13 residues. Germline CDR1 and CDR2: LGHNA and YSLEER. V dropped 0 bases and J dropped 5 bases, with 7 bases sitting between them.

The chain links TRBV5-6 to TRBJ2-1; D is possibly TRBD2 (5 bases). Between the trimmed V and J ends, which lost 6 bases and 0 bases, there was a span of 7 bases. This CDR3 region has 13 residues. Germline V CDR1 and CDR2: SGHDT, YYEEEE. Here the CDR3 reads CASIGDSYNEQFF. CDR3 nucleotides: TGTGCCAGCATCGGGGACTCCTACAATGAGCAGTTCTTC.

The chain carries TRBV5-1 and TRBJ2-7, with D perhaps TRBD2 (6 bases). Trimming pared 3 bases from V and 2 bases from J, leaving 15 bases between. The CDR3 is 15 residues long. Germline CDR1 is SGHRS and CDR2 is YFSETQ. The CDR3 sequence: CASSWTGTGAYEQYF. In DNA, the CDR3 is TGCGCCAGCAGCTGGACCGGGACGGGGGCCTACGAGCAGTACTTC.

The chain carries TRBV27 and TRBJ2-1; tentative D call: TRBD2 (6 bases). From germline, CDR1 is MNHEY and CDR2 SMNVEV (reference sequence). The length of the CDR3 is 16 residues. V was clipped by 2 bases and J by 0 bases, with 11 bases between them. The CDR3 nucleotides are TGTGCCAGCAGTTTACTTCTCGGGAGCTCCTACAATGAGCAGTTCTTC. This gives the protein CASSLLLGSSYNEQFF.

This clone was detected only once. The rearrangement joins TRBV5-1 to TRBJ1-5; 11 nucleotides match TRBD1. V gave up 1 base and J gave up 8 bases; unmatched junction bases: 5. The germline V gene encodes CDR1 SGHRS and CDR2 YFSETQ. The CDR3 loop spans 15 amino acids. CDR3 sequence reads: CASSLLGTGGEPQHF. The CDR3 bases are TGCGCCAGCAGCTTGTTGGGGACAGGGGGTGAGCCCCAGCATTTT. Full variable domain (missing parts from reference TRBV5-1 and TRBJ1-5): KAGVTQTPRYLIKTRGQQVTLSCSPISGHRSVSWYQQTPGQGLQFLFEYFSETQRNKGNFPGRFSGRQFSNSRSEMNVSTLELGDSALYLCASSLLGTGGEPQHFGDGTRLSIL.

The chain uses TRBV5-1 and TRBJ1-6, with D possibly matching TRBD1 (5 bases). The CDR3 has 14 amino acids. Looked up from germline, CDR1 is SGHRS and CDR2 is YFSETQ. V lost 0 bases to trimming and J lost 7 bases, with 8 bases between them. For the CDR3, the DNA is TGCGCCAGCAGCTTGGAACAGGACAATTCACCCCTCCACTTT. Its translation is CASSLEQDNSPLHF.

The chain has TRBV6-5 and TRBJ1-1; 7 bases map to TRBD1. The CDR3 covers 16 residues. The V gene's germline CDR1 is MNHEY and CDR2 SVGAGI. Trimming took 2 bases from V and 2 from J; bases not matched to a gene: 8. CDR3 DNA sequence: TGTGCCAGCAGTTACGGCGAACAGGGGCATAACACTGAAGCTTTCTTT. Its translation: CASSYGEQGHNTEAFF.

CDR3 sequence (DNA): TGCGCCAGCAGCCAGGGGACAGCCCAAGAGACCCAGTACTTC. Its protein product is CASSQGTAQETQYF. The chain uses TRBV4-1 and TRBJ2-5, with 7 bases fitting TRBD1. There are 14 residues in the CDR3. The germline CDR1 and CDR2 sequences are MGHRA and YSYEKL. V gave up 3 bases and J gave up 1 base; unmatched junction bases: 2.

CDR3 sequence reads: CASSDPLNRGKTAEAFF. Here the CDR3 DNA reads TGCGCCAGCAGTGACCCGCTAAACAGGGGCAAGACCGCTGAAGCTTTCTTT. The chain carries TRBV10-1 and TRBJ1-1, with 7 bases matching TRBD1. Losses at the gene ends were 3 bases for V and 6 bases for J; bases not matched to a gene: 16. The CDR3 contains 17 residues. Germline CDR1 WNHNN, CDR2 SYGVQD (reference sequence).

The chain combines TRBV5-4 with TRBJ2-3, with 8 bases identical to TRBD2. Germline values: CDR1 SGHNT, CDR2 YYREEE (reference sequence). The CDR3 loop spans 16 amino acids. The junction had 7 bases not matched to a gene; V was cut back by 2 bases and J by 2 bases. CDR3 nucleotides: TGTGCCAGCAGCTTTACTAGCGGAACTTACACAGATACGCAGTATTTT. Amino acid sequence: CASSFTSGTYTDTQYF.

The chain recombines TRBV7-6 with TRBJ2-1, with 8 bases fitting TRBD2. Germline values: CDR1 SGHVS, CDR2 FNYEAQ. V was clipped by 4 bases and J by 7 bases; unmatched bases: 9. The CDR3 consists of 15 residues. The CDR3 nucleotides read TGTGCCAGCAGCTCTCCAGCGGGAGAGGGTAATGAGCAGTTCTTC. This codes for CASSSPAGEGNEQFF.

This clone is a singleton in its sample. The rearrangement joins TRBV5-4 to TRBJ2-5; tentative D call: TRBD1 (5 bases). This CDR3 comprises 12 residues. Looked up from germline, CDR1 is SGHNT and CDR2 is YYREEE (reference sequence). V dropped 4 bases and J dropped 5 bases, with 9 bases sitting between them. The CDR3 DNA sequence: TGTGCCAGCAGCGGGGCTGGGGAGACCCAGTACTTC. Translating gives CASSGAGETQYF.

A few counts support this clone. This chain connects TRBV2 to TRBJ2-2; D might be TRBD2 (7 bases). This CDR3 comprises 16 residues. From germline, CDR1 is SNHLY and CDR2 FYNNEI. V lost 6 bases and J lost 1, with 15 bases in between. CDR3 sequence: CASSSLGGVNTGELFF. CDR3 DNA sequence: TGTGCCAGCAGCTCTCTAGGGGGGGTGAACACCGGGGAGCTGTTTTTT. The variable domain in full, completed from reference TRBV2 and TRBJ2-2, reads EPEVTQTPSHQVTQMGQEVILRCVPISNHLYFYWYRQILGQKVEFLVSFYNNEISEKSEIFDDQFSVERPDGSNFTLKIRSTKLEDSAMYFCASSSLGGVNTGELFFGEGSRLTVL.

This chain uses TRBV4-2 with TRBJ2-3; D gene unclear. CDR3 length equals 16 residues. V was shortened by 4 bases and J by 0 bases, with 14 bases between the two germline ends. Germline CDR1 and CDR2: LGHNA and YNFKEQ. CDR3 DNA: TGTGCCAGCAGCCCCGAGAAGGCGGCCAGCACAGATACGCAGTATTTT. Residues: CASSPEKAASTDTQYF.

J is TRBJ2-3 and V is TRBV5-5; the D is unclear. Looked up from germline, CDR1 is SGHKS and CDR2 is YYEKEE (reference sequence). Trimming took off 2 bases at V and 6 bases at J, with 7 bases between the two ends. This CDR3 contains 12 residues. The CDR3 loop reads CASSFPEDTQYF. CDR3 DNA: TGTGCCAGCAGCTTTCCCGAGGATACGCAGTATTTT.

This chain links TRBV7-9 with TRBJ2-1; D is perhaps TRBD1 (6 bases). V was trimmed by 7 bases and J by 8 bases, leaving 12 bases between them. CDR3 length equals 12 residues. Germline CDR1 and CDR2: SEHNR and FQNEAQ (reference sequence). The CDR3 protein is CASNIQGHEQFF. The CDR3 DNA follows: TGTGCCAGCAACATACAGGGTCATGAGCAGTTCTTC.

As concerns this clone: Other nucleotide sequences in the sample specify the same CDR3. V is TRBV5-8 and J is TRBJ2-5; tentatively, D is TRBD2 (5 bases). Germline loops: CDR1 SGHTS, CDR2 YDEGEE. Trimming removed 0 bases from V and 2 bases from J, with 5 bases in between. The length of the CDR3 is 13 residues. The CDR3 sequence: CASSLGLQETQYF. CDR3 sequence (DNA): TGTGCCAGCAGCTTGGGACTACAAGAGACCCAGTACTTC.

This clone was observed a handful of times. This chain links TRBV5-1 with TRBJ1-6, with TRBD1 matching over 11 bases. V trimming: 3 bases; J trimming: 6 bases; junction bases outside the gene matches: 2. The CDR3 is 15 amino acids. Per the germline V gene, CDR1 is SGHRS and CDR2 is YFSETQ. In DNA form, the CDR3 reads TGCGCCAGCAGCTCGGGGACAGGGGGTAATTCACCCCTCCACTTT. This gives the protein CASSSGTGGNSPLHF.